The 23 T cell receptor beta chains below all came from one sample that was sequenced in a study of blood T cell repertoires in COVID-19. The data were produced by immunoSEQ multiplex PCR, yet TCRdb's version contains in-frame clones alone and is incomplete. Of 250,000 to 400,000 clones in the sample, about 85% were seen once. The source material was PBMCs or T cells enriched from blood (not recorded which). All receptors come from a woman aged 25 to 39 who had been exposed to COVID-19.

The rearrangement links TRBV24-1 to TRBJ1-5, with TRBD1 as a possible D gene (6 bases). Germline-derived CDR1 and CDR2 are KGHDR and SFDVKD. The V end lost 5 bases, the J end lost 6 bases, and 13 bases lay between the germline ends. The CDR3 contains 14 residues. The CDR3 reads CATSAGGAGQPQHF. As DNA, the CDR3 is TGTGCCACCAGTGCGGGGGGCGCGGGTCAGCCCCAGCATTTT.

The V gene is TRBV2, the J gene TRBJ1-3; D perhaps matches TRBD1 (5 bases). The CDR3 is 17 amino acids. Trimming stripped 2 bases from V and 3 bases from J, with 17 bases between. CDR1 SNHLY and CDR2 FYNNEI come from the germline V gene. The CDR3 DNA reads as TGTGCCAGCAGTGAATTCTCAGGGTTATTGGGTGGAAACACCATATATTTT. Protein product: CASSEFSGLLGGNTIYF.

V gene TRBV20-1 combines with J gene TRBJ1-4, with TRBD1 as a possible D gene (6 bases). Trimming removed 3 bases from V and 11 bases from J, with 19 bases in between. From germline, CDR1 is DFQATT and CDR2 SNEGSKA (reference sequence). There are 14 residues in the CDR3. The CDR3 nucleotides read TGCAGTGCTAGTTCCCCCCAGGGGCGCGAGAAACTGTTTTTT. Translation gives CSASSPQGREKLFF.

V usage is TRBV30 and J usage is TRBJ1-4, with D hard to call. The CDR3 has 15 residues. Looked up from germline, CDR1 is GTSNPN and CDR2 is SVGIG (reference sequence). Deletions cut 2 bases from V and 7 bases from J, with 17 bases between. The CDR3 nucleotides are TGTGCCTGGAGTCCGCCGGGTCTAAAGTCTGAAAAACTGTTTTTT. Its protein is CAWSPPGLKSEKLFF.

V is TRBV12-3 or TRBV12-4 and J is TRBJ2-7, with 10 bases fitting TRBD1. The CDR3 consists of 13 residues. J gave up 6 bases and V 5 bases, and 4 bases lay outside the gene matches. The CDR3 DNA is TGTGCCAGCAGTATGACAGGGGGCGGCGAGCAGTACTTC. This translates into CASSMTGGGEQYF.

This clone has just a few counts. The chain recombines TRBV11-2 with TRBJ1-1, with 11 bases identical to TRBD1. Germline V gene lookup returns CDR1 SGHAT and CDR2 FQNNGV. This CDR3 comprises 18 residues. V lost 5 bases, J lost 4 bases, and 15 bases stayed unmatched. CDR3 amino acids: CASSRIGTGGRSGTEAFF. The CDR3 DNA reads as TGTGCCAGCAGCCGAATTGGGACAGGGGGACGATCAGGCACTGAAGCTTTCTTT. Drawing the rest from reference TRBV11-2 and TRBJ1-1, the complete variable domain is EAGVAQSPRYKIIEKRQSVAFWCNPISGHATLYWYQQILGQGPKLLIQFQNNGVVDDSQLPKDRFSAERLKGVDSTLKIQPAKLEDSAVYLCASSRIGTGGRSGTEAFFGQGTRLTVV.

This CDR3 is CASGVGNSYNEQFF. The CDR3 DNA is TGTGCCAGCGGTGTCGGTAACTCCTACAATGAGCAGTTCTTC. The chain is built from TRBV9 and TRBJ2-1; D is uncertain. Trimming removed 7 bases at V and 0 bases at J, with 11 bases between. CDR1 SGDLS and CDR2 YYNGEE come from the germline V gene. The CDR3 sequence is 14 residues long. The full variable domain, with the rest looked up from reference TRBV9 and TRBJ2-1, is DSGVTQTPKHLITATGQRVTLRCSPRSGDLSVYWYQQSLDQGLQFLIQYYNGEERAKGNILERFSAQQFPDLHSELNLSSLELGDSALYFCASGVGNSYNEQFFGPGTRLTVL.

The chain uses TRBV19 and TRBJ1-4; possibly TRBD1 for D (6 bases). Germline CDR1 is LNHDA and CDR2 is SQIVND (reference sequence). The V and J ends lost 5 bases and 7 bases respectively, with 14 bases between them. The CDR3 sequence is 14 residues long. CDR3: CASSPGHVGEKLFF. Written as DNA, the CDR3 is TGTGCCAGTAGTCCGGGACACGTGGGTGAAAAACTGTTTTTT.

The chain employs TRBV7-2 and TRBJ2-7; a weak D match, TRBD2 (5 bases). V was cut by 1 base and J by 0 bases, with 10 bases left in between. This CDR3 is built from 15 residues. From germline, CDR1 is SGHTA and CDR2 FQGNSA. CDR3 sequence: CASSLVSDYSYEQYF. The CDR3 DNA is TGTGCCAGCAGCTTAGTCTCCGACTACTCCTACGAGCAGTACTTC.

The chain employs TRBV7-8 and TRBJ1-2, with D hard to call. The ends were cut back, 2 bases at V and 3 bases at J, with 7 bases in the middle. The CDR3 loop spans 13 amino acids. From germline, CDR1 is SGHVS and CDR2 FQNEAQ. The CDR3 loop reads CASSLNNHYGYTF. CDR3 coding DNA: TGTGCCAGCAGCTTAAACAACCACTATGGCTACACCTTC.

This chain uses TRBV18 with TRBJ1-5, with TRBD1 as a possible D gene (6 bases). CDR1 and CDR2 (germline): KGHSH, LQKENI. CDR3 size: 15 residues. Trimming pared 0 bases from V and 2 bases from J, leaving 8 bases between. CDR3: CASSPPYRGNQPQHF. CDR3 DNA: TGTGCCAGCTCACCACCGTACAGGGGCAATCAGCCCCAGCATTTT.

The chain is built from TRBV19 and TRBJ2-2, with D uncertain. Germline V gene data show CDR1 as LNHDA and CDR2 as SQIVND (reference sequence). The CDR3 is 14 residues long. The ends were cut back, 10 bases at V and 0 bases at J, with 12 bases in the middle. The CDR3 nucleotides read TGTGCCACTAAAACCGGTTCGAACACCGGGGAGCTGTTTTTT. Protein product: CATKTGSNTGELFF. Full variable domain (outside the CDR3, taken from reference TRBV19 and TRBJ2-2): DGGITQSPKYLFRKEGQNVTLSCEQNLNHDAMYWYRQDPGQGLRLIYYSQIVNDFQKGDIAEGYSVSREKKESFPLTVTSAQKNPTAFYLCATKTGSNTGELFFGEGSRLTVL.

This clone was seen once. The chain combines TRBV9 with TRBJ1-2, with 7 bases that match TRBD1. V gave up 0 bases and J gave up 4 bases; unmatched junction bases: 6. This CDR3 contains 15 residues. The germline V gene has CDR1 SGDLS and CDR2 YYNGEE. CDR3 DNA sequence: TGTGCCAGCAGCGTAGTTGGGGACAGACCCTATGGCTACACCTTC. As protein: CASSVVGDRPYGYTF.

V gene TRBV25-1 combines with J gene TRBJ2-2, with 7 bases fitting TRBD2. The germline V gene has CDR1 MGHDK and CDR2 SYGVNS. With 6 bases clipped from V and 1 base from J, the junction kept 5 bases outside the gene matches. The CDR3 totals 15 residues. The CDR3 DNA sequence: TGTGCCAGCAGCCGGGTAGCGGGGAACACCGGGGAGCTGTTTTTT. This sequence encodes CASSRVAGNTGELFF.

The genes are TRBV19 and TRBJ2-1; tentatively, D is TRBD1 (6 bases). The CDR3 extends over 15 amino acids. The germline gives CDR1 LNHDA, CDR2 SQIVND (reference sequence). V was trimmed by 5 bases and J by 0 bases, leaving 11 bases between them. The CDR3 DNA reads as TGTGCCAGTAGTGAGGGGGTGGGCTCCTACAATGAGCAGTTCTTC. Translating it yields CASSEGVGSYNEQFF.

The rearrangement joins TRBV19 to TRBJ1-3, with 7 positions matching TRBD1. In germline, CDR1 is LNHDA, CDR2 SQIVND (reference sequence). Unmatched junction bases numbered 6, after V lost 3 bases and J lost 1 base. This CDR3 has 16 residues. In DNA form, the CDR3 reads TGTGCCAGTAGTATTTGGGGACAGTCTTCTGGAAACACCATATATTTT. Its translation is CASSIWGQSSGNTIYF.

The J gene is TRBJ1-2, the V gene TRBV24-1; no firm D call. The CDR3 runs to 14 residues. V lost 3 bases, J lost 2 bases, and 9 bases lay in between. Germline V gene lookup returns CDR1 KGHDR and CDR2 SFDVKD. The CDR3 sequence: CATSDQRSNYGYTF. For the CDR3, the DNA is TGTGCCACCAGTGATCAGCGATCCAACTATGGCTACACCTTC.

V gene TRBV28 combines with J gene TRBJ1-5, with D perhaps TRBD1 (5 bases). Germline V lookup: CDR1 MDHEN, CDR2 SYDVKM. The CDR3 loop spans 13 amino acids. Between the trimmed V and J ends, which lost 6 bases and 16 bases, there was a span of 22 bases. The DNA of the CDR3 is TGTGCCAGCAGCTCAAGGGGCCAGGCGCTTCCTCATTTT. Translation gives CASSSRGQALPHF.

The V call is TRBV2, the J call TRBJ2-7, with D perhaps TRBD2 (6 bases). CDR1 and CDR2 (germline): SNHLY, FYNNEI. There are 18 residues in the CDR3. V was shortened by 2 bases and J by 5 bases, with 25 bases between the two germline ends. The CDR3 loop is CASSETGLGGVISDEQYF. The CDR3 bases are TGTGCCAGCAGTGAAACGGGGTTAGGCGGGGTCATAAGCGACGAGCAGTACTTC.

The chain uses TRBV6-5 and TRBJ1-4, with no clear D. Germline CDR1 reads MNHEY; CDR2 reads SVGAGI. With 6 bases removed from V and 10 bases from J, the gap between germline ends came to 18 bases. This CDR3 spans 14 amino acids. DNA for the CDR3: TGTGCCAGCAGGGACGGGGAAGCAGTGGGAAAACTGTTTTTT. This sequence encodes CASRDGEAVGKLFF.

The genes are TRBV5-1 and TRBJ1-2; 7 bases align to TRBD1. Germline V gene data show CDR1 as SGHRS and CDR2 as YFSETQ. Trimming took 0 bases from V and 4 from J; bases not matched to a gene: 3. CDR3 length: 14 residues. As DNA, the CDR3 is TGCGCCAGCAGCTTGGATAGGGGGCCCTATGGCTACACCTTC. It encodes CASSLDRGPYGYTF. Supplemented by reference TRBV5-1 and TRBJ1-2, the full variable domain reads KAGVTQTPRYLIKTRGQQVTLSCSPISGHRSVSWYQQTPGQGLQFLFEYFSETQRNKGNFPGRFSGRQFSNSRSEMNVSTLELGDSALYLCASSLDRGPYGYTFGSGTRLTVV.

J is TRBJ2-1 and V is TRBV7-2; no clear D gene. CDR3 length: 13 residues. Deletions cut 3 bases from V and 6 bases from J, with 9 bases between. Germline CDR1 reads SGHTA; CDR2 reads FQGNSA. CDR3 sequence: CASSFSVLNEQFF. The DNA of the CDR3 is TGTGCCAGCAGCTTCTCGGTCCTCAATGAGCAGTTCTTC.

The chain combines TRBV21-1 with TRBJ2-1; TRBD2, the table's D call, lacks a check against the DNA. TRBV21-1 is given as a pseudogene. CDR3 length: 21 residues. In DNA form, the CDR3 reads TGTGCCAGCAGCAATTCAAGGAGGGGGGGAGGCCTATTTTGGAGCGACAATGAGCAGTTCTTC. Translating gives CASSNSRRGGGLFWSDNEQFF.